This is a list of T cell receptor beta chains from one sample in a study of cytomegalovirus exposure and HLA in healthy donors. Here immunoSEQ multiplex PCR was the method, and the copy in TCRdb shows in-frame clones only, minus some. The data hold 150,000 to 250,000 clones, with approximately 79% observed a single time. Sequenced material: PBMCs. Every receptor here comes from a girl aged 5 to 17 in good health and CMV-seropositive. Each CDR3 is given with its conserved first and last residue. D genes are given only for firm matches. Size values are once, few and many counts, or a class for expanded clones, and some rows have none.

12,TRBV2,NA,NA,TRBJ1-5,TGTGCCAGCAAGACGGAGGGGCAGCCCCAGCATTTT,CASKTEGQPQHF
15,TRBV19,TRBD2,NA,TRBJ2-5,TGTGCCAGTAGTATAGCTAGCGGGGGTCAAGAGACCCAGTACTTC,CASSIASGGQETQYF
13,TRBV5-4,NA,NA,TRBJ1-3,TGTGCCAGCAGCTTGGCCGGGGGAAACACCATATATTTT,CASSLAGGNTIYF
13,TRBV4-2,TRBD1,NA,TRBJ2-1,TGTGCCAGCAGCCATGACAGGGGAGATGAGCAGTTCTTC,CASSHDRGDEQFF
13,TRBV7-7,NA,NA,TRBJ2-7,TGTGCCAGCAGCTTAGCATGGGCAGACGAGCAGTACTTC,CASSLAWADEQYF
13,TRBV10-1,NA,NA,TRBJ2-7,TGCGCCAGCAGTGACACAGGGATTGGCGAGCAGTACTTC,CASSDTGIGEQYF
16,TRBV7-2,NA,NA,TRBJ2-5,TGTGCCAGCAGCTTATGGGAGGGGGTGTACCAAGAGACCCAGTACTTC,CASSLWEGVYQETQYF
17,TRBV27,TRBD1,NA,TRBJ2-6,TGTGCCAGCAGTTTCTGGACAGGGGGCTACGGGGCCAACGTCCTGACTTTC,CASSFWTGGYGANVLTF
13,TRBV18,NA,NA,TRBJ1-1,TGTGCCAGCTCACCATCCCCCGACACTGAAGCTTTCTTT,CASSPSPDTEAFF
15,TRBV4-3,NA,NA,TRBJ2-5,TGCGCCAGCAGCCCTTGGGGGGGCGGACAGGAGACCCAGTACTTC,CASSPWGGGQETQYF
13,TRBV27,TRBD2,few,TRBJ2-5,TGTGCCAGCTGGGCGGGGGGTTGGGAGACCCAGTACTTC,CASWAGGWETQYF
14,TRBV19,TRBD1,NA,TRBJ1-4,TGTGCCAGTAGTCCACAGGGGGTTAATGAAAAACTGTTTTTT,CASSPQGVNEKLFF
15,TRBV9,TRBD2,NA,TRBJ2-1,TGTGCCAGCAGCCTCGGGGGGGCCGGCTACAATGAGCAGTTCTTC,CASSLGGAGYNEQFF
15,TRBV10-1,TRBD1,NA,TRBJ2-7,TGCGCCAGCAGTGATACTGGCAGGGGGCTCTACGAGCAGTACTTC,CASSDTGRGLYEQYF
16,TRBV9,TRBD2,NA,TRBJ2-5,TGTGCCAGCAGCTCCCATAGCGGGGGGAAAGAAGAGACCCAGTACTTC,CASSSHSGGKEETQYF
15,TRBV27,TRBD1,NA,TRBJ2-4,TGTGCCAGCAGCCCCGGACAGGGGGCCAAAAACATTCAGTACTTC,CASSPGQGAKNIQYF